A selection of T cell receptor beta chains follows, all from one sample in a study of T cells after posttransplantation cyclophosphamide. Assay: immunoSEQ multiplex PCR; the TCRdb copy retains only in-frame clones and omits some. The data show approximately 19,000 clones, 75% to 90% seen once. The sequenced sample was PBMCs, obtained after allogeneic stem cell transplant with posttransplant cyclophosphamide. The receptor source for this set is a female patient aged 40-50 years who received an allogeneic stem cell transplant from a related donor, was CMV-positive, and had no GVHD. Some T cells could come from the graft donor. Both conserved end residues are part of each CDR3. The D gene is left open where the match is weak. Clone size, where shown, is once, few, many, or a class for clones that have expanded.

abundance | j_gene | d_gene | v_gene | CDR3nt | CDR3aa
NA | TRBJ2-7 | NA | TRBV5-1 | TGCGCCAGCAGCCCAACGCTAAGCGGCATATACTACGAGCAGTACTTC | CASSPTLSGIYYEQYF
NA | TRBJ2-3 | NA | TRBV11-2 | TGTGCCAGCAGCGAAGACGACAGTGGAGATACGCAGTATTTT | CASSEDDSGDTQYF
NA | TRBJ2-2 | NA | TRBV7-2 | TGTGCCAGCAGTGCCAGGGGAAGCTACACCGGGGAGCTGTTTTTT | CASSARGSYTGELFF
NA | TRBJ1-1 | NA | TRBV2 | TGTGCCAGCAGTGGGGACAAAACTGCTTTCTTT | CASSGDKTAFF
NA | TRBJ2-7 | TRBD2 | TRBV7-3 | TGTGCCAGCAGCTTAAGCGGGGAGGGATTTTACGAGCAGTACTTC | CASSLSGEGFYEQYF
NA | TRBJ2-7 | NA | TRBV6-6 | TGTGCCAGCAGTTACGGGCCGTACTCCTACGAGCAGTACTTC | CASSYGPYSYEQYF
NA | TRBJ2-1 | NA | TRBV6-5 | TGTGCCAGCAGTTTATCCGCGGGCGCAAACAATGAGCAGTTCTTC | CASSLSAGANNEQFF
NA | TRBJ2-1 | TRBD2 | TRBV5-4 | TGTGCCAGCAGCTGGAGGGGACTAGCGGGTCAGGATGAGCAGTTCTTC | CASSWRGLAGQDEQFF
NA | TRBJ2-3 | TRBD1 | TRBV14 | TGTGCCAGCAGCCAACAGGGGACAGGGTACACAGATACGCAGTATTTT | CASSQQGTGYTDTQYF
NA | TRBJ2-2 | TRBD2 | TRBV6-4 | TGTGCCAGCAGCCTGACTAGCGGGAGATCCGGGGAGCTGTTTTTT | CASSLTSGRSGELFF
once | TRBJ1-3 | NA | TRBV9 | TGTGCCAGCAGTAGGGGCCTGGAAGGAAACACCATATATTTT | CASSRGLEGNTIYF
once | TRBJ2-7 | NA | TRBV27 | TGTGCCAGCAGTTTTAATTCCCTTCACTTTTACGAGCAGTACTTC | CASSFNSLHFYEQYF
NA | TRBJ2-5 | NA | TRBV9 | TGTGCCAGCAGCAAACCCCAAGGGGCCCAGTACTTC | CASSKPQGAQYF
NA | TRBJ2-1 | TRBD1 | TRBV30 | TGTGCCTGGAGTACGGGACAGGGGGGCAATGAGCAGTTCTTC | CAWSTGQGGNEQFF
NA | TRBJ2-7 | TRBD2 | TRBV6-5 | TGTGCCAGCAGTTACACTAGCGGGAGAGACGAGCAGTACTTC | CASSYTSGRDEQYF
NA | TRBJ2-3 | TRBD2 | TRBV6-5 | TGTGCCAGCGGTCGGGCGGGAGGGCCGGATACGCAGTATTTT | CASGRAGGPDTQYF
NA | TRBJ1-1 | NA | TRBV5-4 | TGTGCCAGCAGCTCAAGCGTGAGTCTTGACACTGAAGCTTTCTTT | CASSSSVSLDTEAFF
NA | TRBJ2-3 | NA | TRBV28 | TGTGCCATCCCAGGAGGGGGCGCAGATACGCAGTATTTT | CAIPGGGADTQYF
NA | TRBJ2-1 | TRBD2 | TRBV11-2 | TGTGCCAGCAGTCTAGCGGGACGATATGAGCAGTTCTTC | CASSLAGRYEQFF
NA | TRBJ1-2 | TRBD1 | TRBV5-1 | TGCGCCAGCAGCTTGGCACTTCGGACAGGGGGCGCGAATGGCTACACCTTC | CASSLALRTGGANGYTF
NA | TRBJ2-1 | NA | TRBV7-2 | TGTGCCAGCAGCCCTGGGGGGTTTGGAAACAATGAGCAGTTCTTC | CASSPGGFGNNEQFF
NA | TRBJ2-7 | NA | TRBV6-5 | TGTGCCAGCAGTTACTCGACTCCTGGTGGCGAGCAGTACTTC | CASSYSTPGGEQYF
NA | TRBJ2-1 | TRBD2 | TRBV27 | TGTGCCAGCAGATTGACTAGCGGGAGTCTGTTCTTC | CASRLTSGSLFF
NA | TRBJ2-3 | TRBD2 | TRBV10-3 | TGTGCCATGACTAGCGGGAGCACAGATACGCAGTATTTT | CAMTSGSTDTQYF
NA | TRBJ1-1 | NA | TRBV5-1 | TGCGCCAGCAGCTTGGTAGTCGACAGAAACACTGAAGCTTTCTTT | CASSLVVDRNTEAFF
NA | TRBJ2-5 | TRBD1 | TRBV10-3 | TGTGCCATCAGGCCCGGGACAGGGGGGGAGACCCAGTACTTC | CAIRPGTGGETQYF